This T cell receptor beta chain came from a study of blood T cell repertoires in COVID-19. V was clipped by 3 bases and J by 7 bases; unmatched bases: 7. Per the germline V gene, CDR1 is KGHSH and CDR2 is LQKENI. This CDR3 region has 15 residues. Here immunoSEQ multiplex PCR was the method, and the copy in TCRdb shows in-frame clones only, minus some. The table records about 130,000 clones, more than 75% of them present only once. The material sequenced was peripheral blood. This TCR derives from a woman aged 60-75 years with acute or convalescent COVID-19. The chain has TRBV18 and TRBJ2-2, with 8 bases that match TRBD2. CDR3 DNA sequence: TGTGCCAGCTCACCCTTTAGCGGGAAGTTCGGGGAGCTGTTTTTT. Encoded protein: CASSPFSGKFGELFF.